This T cell receptor (beta chain) came from a study of cytomegalovirus exposure and HLA in healthy donors (dated by TCRdb to about 2017). About the study as a whole: According to an earlier analysis of 587 of the donors, 150 million to 200 million T cells yielded over 90 million unique TCR beta sequences and around 280 Gb of sequence data. An early release covering 550 to 650 HLA-typed donors comprised about 320 gigabases of sequencing data and approximately 80 million unique TCR sequences. The genetic ancestry cluster associated with self-reported Caucasian donors included roughly four fifths of the 398 genotyped donors. The aim of the study was to test whether cataloging public T cell receptors could identify signatures of past pathogen exposure. The T cell repertoires of 666 subjects were profiled by immunosequencing and related to cytomegalovirus serostatus. Besides the first cohort of more than 650 subjects, a separate validation cohort made up of about 120 different subjects was used. To predict cytomegalovirus infection status, the study brought together high-throughput TCR immunosequencing, statistical association of individual TCRs with disease status, and machine learning. A later analysis re-analyzed previously published TCR beta repertoires from about 600 donors and added high-resolution HLA genotyping to study TCR occurrence patterns. Rather than drawing on any new phenotypic data, the later analysis identified candidate immune exposures from TCR beta sequences and the way those sequences occurred across donors. An earlier analysis of 587 of the donors used high-throughput TCR beta sequencing to judge whether each TCR beta V gene segment behaved as functional or pseudogenic. Donor age, sex, ethnicity and CMV serostatus were compiled alongside the repertoire data. In a later genetic analysis, genome-wide SNP genotypes for about 55% of the roughly 700 donors were used, and that subset was treated as a discovery cohort. All discovery cohort repertoires had been generated using a single sequencing platform. Class I and class II HLA loci were covered by the typing at four-digit resolution. The number of typed donors differed by locus: about 620-630 for A, B, C, DRB1 and DQB1; 522 for DQA1; about 600 for DPA1; and 450 to 480 for DPB1. Four or five DR-DQ haplotypes were handled as single units for association and clustering because linkage in the cohort was strong. Among roughly 400 genotyped donors of the cohort, an average of 235,054 unique TCR beta nucleotide sequences were sequenced per donor, approximately 20% of them non-productive. On the study overall, not on this receptor specifically: Only TCR beta chains were sequenced in this cohort, and the absence of alpha or paired-chain data limited detectable features. In an earlier analysis of several hundred of the donors, most TCR beta V segments were observed in productive rearrangements about 87% or about 30% of the time, broadly matching IMGT annotations. Some IMGT-functional V segments, including TRBV6-2 and TRBV6-3, could not be told apart with the 87-base-pair reads, so those segments were excluded. The authors suggested that the approach could potentially be extended to other disease states and immunological phenotypes. In a later analysis, HLA-associated TCR beta chains showed more clonal expansion and lower generation probabilities than non-associated chains that were equally common. In the study, approximately 160 TCR beta chains were listed as associated with cytomegalovirus. The earlier analysis of fewer than 750 of the donors excluded about 16 rarely observed V segments, including chromosome 9 orphons, because counts were too low. Presence/absence analyses assumed roughly uniform sequencing depth across donors, an assumption that may not hold. Several of the top co-occurrence clusters appeared to be linked to parvovirus B19, influenza, CMV and Epstein-Barr virus, according to a later analysis. Cytomegalovirus status was reported to be diagnosed by the classifier with high specificity and sensitivity in both the original and validation cohorts. Specific HLA alleles were associated with 15,000 to 20,000 TCR beta sequences at a false discovery rate of 0.05 in a later analysis. In vitro tests confirmed that a few of the cytomegalovirus-associated TCR beta chains recognize cytomegalovirus antigens. A further reported finding was that TCR beta sequences accurately predicted the HLA-A and HLA-B alleles for most subjects in the first cohort. Because some donors lacked HLA typing at each locus, the association tests relied only on the typed subset. According to a later genetic analysis, donors in an Asian-associated ancestry cluster had fewer N-insertions in productive TCRs than the roughly 700-donor mean. Strong co-occurrence of HLA alleles, especially DR and DQ, made assigning TCR associations to individual alleles difficult. The only immune exposure information available for the cohort was CMV serostatus. A cluster of highly shared sequence variants was judged likely to be a technical artifact of the sequencing pipeline. According to a later analysis, most CMV-associated TCR beta chains appeared to be HLA-restricted, and the HLA associations seemed to be driven largely by CMV exposure. While some public TCRs were present in many individuals, most TCR sequences turned up only very rarely across donors. A later genetic analysis associated a missense DCLRE1C variant with V-gene and J-gene trimming of TCR beta chains, and an independent cohort replicated the association. Correlated functional status among segregating V segments might reflect linkage disequilibrium, but an unknown experimental factor could not be ruled out. In a later analysis, TCR association rates were found to vary across HLA loci, with the most associated TCRs seen for DRB1 alleles and the fewest for HLA-C alleles.

As to this clone: This receptor's antigen is unknown. No base quality values were provided; no much bigger clone lies one nucleotide off.

The cysteine opens and the phenylalanine closes a CDR3 of 14 amino acids. The CDR3 DNA has 42 bases and is translated from base 1. V is clipped by 7 bases and J by 0 bases, and the sequence between their germline boundaries is 10 bases long. As encoded in the germline V gene (reference sequence), CDR1 is LNHDA while CDR2 is SQIVND. The cohort consisted of 666 healthy bone marrow donors. At the time of sampling, every cohort member was nominally healthy, though immune exposures that went unrecorded were likely present. The donor was CMV seropositive and was included in the group of some 290 seropositive cohort members. A peripheral blood sample was provided by each donor, and peripheral blood mononuclear cells were used for TCR beta sequencing. Genomic DNA extraction from the blood cell samples was performed with the Qiagen DNeasy Blood Extraction Kit. The method behind the library was the immunoSEQ multiplex PCR assay. For the multiplex PCR, a mixture combining 60 forward primers for TCR Vbeta segments and 13 reverse primers for TCR Jbeta segments was used. The CDR3 region of rearranged TCR beta genes was amplified from genomic DNA with a multiplex PCR assay. Amplified TCR beta libraries were sequenced as 87-base-pair reads on the Illumina HiSeq System. In the paper's pipeline: In a later analysis, roughly 80 million unique TCR beta chains were counted across the 666 repertoires, and approximately 11 million of these chains were shared by at least two donors. Raw reads were error-corrected and collapsed into unique sequences with a nearest-neighbor algorithm that merged closely related sequences to remove PCR and sequencing errors. V, D and J gene segments were assigned by aligning CDR3 sequences to IMGT reference sequences. For a sequence to be retained, a match of at least six nucleotides to both a V gene segment and a J gene segment was required. A rearrangement counted as productive if the CDR3 had no stop codons and remained in frame with V and J, and every other rearrangement counted as non-productive. Following IMGT convention, CDR3 was defined as the stretch from the second conserved V-encoded cysteine up to the conserved J-encoded phenylalanine. Sequences without an unambiguous match to a single V gene segment were excluded from the earlier analysis of 450 to 750 of the donors. In an earlier analysis of several hundred of the donors, V segments were called functional above 56.7% productive rearrangements and were called segregating when the between-donor standard deviation exceeded 5%. A statistical classification framework was built for diagnosing cytomegalovirus status from the catalog of TCR beta chain sequences. In a later analysis, TCR nucleotide sequences were compared against IMGT/GENE-DB human TR gene sequences so that V and J genes could be assigned. Using the TCRdist pipeline, a later analysis assigned CDR3 sequences along with most-parsimonious VDJ recombination scenarios. In a later analysis, each TCR beta chain was defined by its CDR3 amino acid sequence together with its V-gene family, and reads without a unique V-gene family were excluded. As a way to deal with suspected cross-contamination and a sequencing artifact, a later analysis dropped hundreds of nucleotide sequences that were highly shared and had low generation probability. A later analysis calculated a clonal expansion index for each public chain from normalized within-repertoire ranks of inferred template counts. A later analysis computed generation probabilities with a VDJ recombination model fitted to out-of-frame rearrangements, and checked the results against IGoR. In a later analysis, hypergeometric tests were used to score TCR-TCR, TCR-HLA and TCR-CMV co-occurrence, with a repertoire-size bias correction applied to TCR pairs. False discovery rates were estimated in a later analysis by permuting HLA or CMV assignments 20 times. In a later analysis, co-occurring TCRs were grouped using DBSCAN, and TCRdist sequence similarity was added for clustering within HLA-allele-positive subsets. Co-occurrence clustering excluded repertoires with fewer than 30,000 or more than 120,000 public chains, plus five with anomalous nucleotide sharing. Here the immuneACCESS table is served through TCRdb, limited to in-frame sequences with V and J called. Missing clones are a known gap in these copies; in checked studies unresolved V genes cover under half, and the rest lacks a known reason. V, J and clone size derive from that table, while D and trimming were established from the DNA sequence. This sample lists over 150,000 clones; roughly 86% were detected once. The ten largest clones capture under 5% of the sample.

Sample: PBMCs. The chain joins TRBV19 to TRBJ1-3; TRBD1 is possibly the D segment (6 matching bases). The receptor's source is a girl under 18 in good health and CMV-seropositive. This receptor carries the CDR3 CASMGAHSGNTIYF. The nucleotides read TGTGCCAGTATGGGGGCCCACTCTGGAAACACCATATATTTT.